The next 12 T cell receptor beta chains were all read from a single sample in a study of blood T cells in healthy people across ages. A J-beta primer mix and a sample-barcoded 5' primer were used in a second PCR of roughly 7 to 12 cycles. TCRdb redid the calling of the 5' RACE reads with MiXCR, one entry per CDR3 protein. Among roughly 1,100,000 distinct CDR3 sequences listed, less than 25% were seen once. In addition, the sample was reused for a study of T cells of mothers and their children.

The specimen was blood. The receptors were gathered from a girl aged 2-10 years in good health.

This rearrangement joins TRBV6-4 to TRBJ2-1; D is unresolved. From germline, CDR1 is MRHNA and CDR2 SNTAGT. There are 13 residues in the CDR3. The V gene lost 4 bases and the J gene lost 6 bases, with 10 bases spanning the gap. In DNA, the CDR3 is TGTGCCAGCAGTGTGGGGTCCATCAATGAGCAGTTCTTC. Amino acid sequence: CASSVGSINEQFF.

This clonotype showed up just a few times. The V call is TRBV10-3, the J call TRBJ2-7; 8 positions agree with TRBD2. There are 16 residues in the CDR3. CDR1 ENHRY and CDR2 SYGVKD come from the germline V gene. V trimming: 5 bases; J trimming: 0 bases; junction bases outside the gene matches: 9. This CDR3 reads CAISPAGVTSSYEQYF. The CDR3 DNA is TGTGCCATCAGTCCAGCGGGAGTGACGAGCTCCTACGAGCAGTACTTC.

CDR3 coding DNA: TGTGCCAGCAGCTATAGAGGGGACTTTGGTGGGGAGACCCAGTACTTC. Its protein is CASSYRGDFGGETQYF. V is TRBV7-2 and J is TRBJ2-5, with D maybe TRBD2 (6 bases). The CDR3 is 16 residues long. With 4 bases removed from V and 5 bases from J, the gap between germline ends came to 20 bases. In germline, CDR1 is SGHTA, CDR2 FQGNSA.

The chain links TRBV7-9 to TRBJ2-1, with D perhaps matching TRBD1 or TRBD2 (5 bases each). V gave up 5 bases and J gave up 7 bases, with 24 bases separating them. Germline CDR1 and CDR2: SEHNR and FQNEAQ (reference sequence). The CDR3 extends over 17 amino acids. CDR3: CASSLGADLYGANEQFF. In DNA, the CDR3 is TGTGCCAGCAGCCTTGGAGCAGACTTGTACGGGGCTAATGAGCAGTTCTTC.

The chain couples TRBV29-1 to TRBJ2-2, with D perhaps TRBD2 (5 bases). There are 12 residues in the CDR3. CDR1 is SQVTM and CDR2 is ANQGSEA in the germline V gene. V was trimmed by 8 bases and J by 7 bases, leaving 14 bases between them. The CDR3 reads CSSRTLDGELFF. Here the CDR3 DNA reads TGCAGCTCTCGGACTTTGGACGGGGAGCTGTTTTTT.

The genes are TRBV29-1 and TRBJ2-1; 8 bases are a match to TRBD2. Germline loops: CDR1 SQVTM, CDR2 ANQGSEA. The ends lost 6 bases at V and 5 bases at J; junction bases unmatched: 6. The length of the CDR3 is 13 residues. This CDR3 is CSVNSGNHNEQFF. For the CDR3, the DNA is TGCAGCGTAAATAGCGGGAACCACAATGAGCAGTTCTTC.

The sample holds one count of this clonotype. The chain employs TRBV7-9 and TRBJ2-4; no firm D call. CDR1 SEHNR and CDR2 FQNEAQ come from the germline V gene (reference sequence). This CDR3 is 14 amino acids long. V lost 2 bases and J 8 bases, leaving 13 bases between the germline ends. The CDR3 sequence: CASSLFGPGDIQYF. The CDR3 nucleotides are TGTGCCAGCAGCTTATTCGGGCCTGGGGACATTCAGTACTTC.

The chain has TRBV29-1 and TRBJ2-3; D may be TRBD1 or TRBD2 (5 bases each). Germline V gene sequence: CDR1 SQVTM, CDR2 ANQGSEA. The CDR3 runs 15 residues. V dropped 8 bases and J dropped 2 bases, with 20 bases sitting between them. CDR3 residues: CSFSPRGVITDTQYF. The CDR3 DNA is TGCAGCTTCTCCCCCCGGGGCGTGATCACAGATACGCAGTATTTT.

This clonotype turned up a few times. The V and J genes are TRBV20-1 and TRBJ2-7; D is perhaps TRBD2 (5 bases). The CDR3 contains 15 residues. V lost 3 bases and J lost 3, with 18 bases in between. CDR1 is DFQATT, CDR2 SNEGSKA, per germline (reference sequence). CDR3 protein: CSASSGIRARYEQYF. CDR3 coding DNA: TGCAGTGCTAGCTCGGGGATAAGGGCCCGCTACGAGCAGTACTTC.

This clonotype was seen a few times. In DNA, the CDR3 is TGTGCCAGCAGTGACTTGGGACTGAGCACAGATACGCAGTATTTT. Protein product: CASSDLGLSTDTQYF. The V call is TRBV6-4, the J call TRBJ2-3, with D tentatively TRBD2 (6 bases). In germline, CDR1 is MRHNA, CDR2 SNTAGT. CDR3 size: 15 residues. The V gene lost 1 base and the J gene lost 0 bases, with 8 bases spanning the gap.

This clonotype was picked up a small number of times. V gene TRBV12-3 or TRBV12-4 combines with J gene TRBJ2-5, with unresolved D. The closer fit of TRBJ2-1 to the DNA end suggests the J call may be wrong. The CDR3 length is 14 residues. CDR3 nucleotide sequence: TGTGCCAGCAGGATGACCGGGCTAGGCAATGAGCAGTTCTTC. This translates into CASRMTGLGNEQFF.

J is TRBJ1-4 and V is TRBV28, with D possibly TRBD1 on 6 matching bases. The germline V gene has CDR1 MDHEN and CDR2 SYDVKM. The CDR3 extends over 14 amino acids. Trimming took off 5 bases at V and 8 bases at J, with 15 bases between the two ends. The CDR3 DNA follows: TGTGCCAGCAGTGAAGGCAGGGGTTGGGAAAAACTGTTTTTT. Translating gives CASSEGRGWEKLFF. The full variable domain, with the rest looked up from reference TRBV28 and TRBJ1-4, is DVKVTQSSRYLVKRTGEKVFLECVQDMDHENMFWYRQDPGLGLRLIYFSYDVKMKEKGDIPEGYSVSREKKERFSLILESASTNQTSMYLCASSEGRGWEKLFFGSGTQLSVL.